The 14 T cell receptor beta chains below were found in one sample sequenced in a study of T cells expressing NK-cell markers. TCRdb re-called the 5' RACE reads; one entry per CDR3 protein, DNA not given. This table lists about 450,000 distinct CDR3 sequences. What was sequenced was blood T cells: a sorted CD56 or NKG2C T cell subset, CD4+ or CD8+ T cells, or bulk PBMC T cells (not recorded which). The receptors derive from a woman between 18 and 70 years old in good health.

The chain links TRBV5-1 to TRBJ2-2; TCRdb's D call of TRBD1 is untestable without DNA. This CDR3 region has 15 residues. Germline-derived CDR1 and CDR2 are SGHRS and YFSETQ. CDR3 loop: CASSPEGRNTGELFF.

J is TRBJ2-1 and V is TRBV2. The germline V gene encodes CDR1 SNHLY and CDR2 FYNNEI. CDR3 length: 16 amino acids. The CDR3: CASSGNRGSSYNEQFF. The full variable domain, in which reference TRBV2 and TRBJ2-1 provide the parts outside the CDR3, is EPEVTQTPSHQVTQMGQEVILRCVPISNHLYFYWYRQILGQKVEFLVSFYNNEISEKSEIFDDQFSVERPDGSNFTLKIRSTKLEDSAMYFCASSGNRGSSYNEQFFGPGTRLTVL.

The chain carries TRBV3-1 and TRBJ1-6; TCRdb's D call of TRBD1 is untestable without DNA. The CDR3 has 19 amino acids. Germline lookup yields CDR1 LGHDT and CDR2 YNNKEL (reference sequence). This chain's CDR3 is CASSQDASSQGVQNSPLHF.

The chain employs TRBV7-7 and TRBJ2-1; without DNA, the TCRdb call of TRBD1 cannot be checked. Per germline, CDR1 SSHAT and CDR2 FNYEAQ (reference sequence). The CDR3 covers 15 residues. The CDR3 here is CASSPGAGGPYEQFF.

This rearrangement joins TRBV5-1 to TRBJ2-3. This CDR3 region has 16 residues. Germline V lookup: CDR1 SGHRS, CDR2 YFSETQ. The CDR3 here is CASSRTNPTSTDTQYF.

The rearrangement joins TRBV7-9 to TRBJ2-2. The germline CDR1 and CDR2 sequences are SEHNR and FQNEAQ (reference sequence). This CDR3 has 16 residues. CDR3 loop: CASSLVLRTNTGELFF. Combining the CDR3 with reference TRBV7-9 and TRBJ2-2 gives the whole variable domain DTGVSQNPRHKITKRGQNVTFRCDPISEHNRLYWYRQTLGQGPEFLTYFQNEAQLEKSRLLSDRFSAERPKGSFSTLEIQRTEQGDSAMYLCASSLVLRTNTGELFFGEGSRLTVL.

The chain uses TRBV5-6 and TRBJ1-6. The germline gives CDR1 SGHDT, CDR2 YYEEEE. This CDR3 is 12 amino acids long. The CDR3: CASSSSKSPLHF. Full variable domain (rest looked up from reference TRBV5-6 and TRBJ1-6): DAGVTQSPTHLIKTRGQQVTLRCSPKSGHDTVSWYQQALGQGPQFIFQYYEEEERQRGNFPDRFSGHQFPNYSSELNVNALLLGDSALYLCASSSSKSPLHFGNGTRLTVT.

This chain links TRBV30 with TRBJ1-1. The CDR3 has 11 residues. Germline lookup yields CDR1 GTSNPN and CDR2 SVGIG (reference sequence). This CDR3 reads CAWSGQDKAFF.

This sequence joins TRBV5-1 and TRBJ1-2; TCRdb outputs TRBD1, but without DNA this stays unchecked. This CDR3 region has 14 residues. Germline V gene sequence: CDR1 SGHRS, CDR2 YFSETQ. The CDR3 sequence is CASSSVPGQYGYTF.

This sequence joins TRBV20-1 and TRBJ2-3; TCRdb selects TRBD2, and the lack of DNA leaves this call unchecked. Germline V gives CDR1 DFQATT, CDR2 SNEGSKA (reference sequence). The CDR3 covers 18 residues. The CDR3 protein is CSAREQTSGGGPTDTQYF.

This chain's CDR3 is CASSSRGRGNTGELFF. V and J are TRBV7-2 and TRBJ2-2; the D call from TCRdb, TRBD1, cannot be confirmed without DNA. This CDR3 is built from 16 residues. CDR1 and CDR2 from the germline V gene are SGHTA and FQGNSA. Full variable domain (outside the CDR3, taken from reference TRBV7-2 and TRBJ2-2): GAGVSQSPSNKVTEKGKDVELRCDPISGHTALYWYRQSLGQGLEFLIYFQGNSAPDKSGLPSDRFSAERTGGSVSTLTIQRTQQEDSAVYLCASSSRGRGNTGELFFGEGSRLTVL.

The CDR3 loop reads CASSPESGIGEQYF. The chain combines TRBV7-9 with TRBJ2-7; TCRdb names TRBD1, which stays unverified in the absence of DNA. Per germline, CDR1 SEHNR and CDR2 FQNEAQ (reference sequence). The CDR3 is 14 residues long.

The CDR3 sequence: CASSIDRAGTETQYF. The rearrangement uses TRBV19 and TRBJ2-5; there is no DNA to check the TCRdb D call of TRBD1. Germline V gives CDR1 LNHDA, CDR2 SQIVND (reference sequence). The CDR3 totals 15 residues.

V and J are TRBV10-3 and TRBJ2-2; TCRdb outputs TRBD2, but without DNA this stays unchecked. CDR3 length: 15 residues. Germline V gene lookup returns CDR1 ENHRY and CDR2 SYGVKD. CDR3 sequence: CAISQGGGDTGELFF.